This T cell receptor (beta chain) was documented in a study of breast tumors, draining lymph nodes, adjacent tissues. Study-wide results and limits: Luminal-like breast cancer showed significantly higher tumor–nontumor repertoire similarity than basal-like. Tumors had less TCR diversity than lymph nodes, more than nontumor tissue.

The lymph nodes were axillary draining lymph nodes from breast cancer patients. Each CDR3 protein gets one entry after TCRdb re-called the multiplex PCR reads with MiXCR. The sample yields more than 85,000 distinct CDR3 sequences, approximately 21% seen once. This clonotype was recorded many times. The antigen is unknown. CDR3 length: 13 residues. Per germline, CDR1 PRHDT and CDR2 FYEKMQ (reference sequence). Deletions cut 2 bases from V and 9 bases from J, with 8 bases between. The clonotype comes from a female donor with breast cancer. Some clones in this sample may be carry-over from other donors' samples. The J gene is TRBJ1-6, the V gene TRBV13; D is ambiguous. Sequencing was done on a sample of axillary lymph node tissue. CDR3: CASSLQAASPLHF. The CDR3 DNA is TGTGCCAGCAGCTTACAGGCAGCTTCACCCCTCCACTTT. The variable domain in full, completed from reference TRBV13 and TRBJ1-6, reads AAGVIQSPRHLIKEKRETATLKCYPIPRHDTVYWYQQGPGQDPQFLISFYEKMQSDKGSIPDRFSAQQFSDYHSELNMSSLELGDSALYFCASSLQAASPLHFGNGTRLTVT.